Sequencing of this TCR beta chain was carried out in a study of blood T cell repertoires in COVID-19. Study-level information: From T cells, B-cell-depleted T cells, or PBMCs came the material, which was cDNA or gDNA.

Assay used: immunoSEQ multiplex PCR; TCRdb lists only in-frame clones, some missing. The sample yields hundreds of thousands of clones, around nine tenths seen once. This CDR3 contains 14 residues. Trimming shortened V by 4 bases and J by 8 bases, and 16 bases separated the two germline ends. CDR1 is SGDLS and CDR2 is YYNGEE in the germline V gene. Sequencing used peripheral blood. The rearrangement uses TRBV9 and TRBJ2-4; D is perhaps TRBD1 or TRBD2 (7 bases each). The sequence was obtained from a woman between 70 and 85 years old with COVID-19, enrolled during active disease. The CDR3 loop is CASSLGGAGDIQYF. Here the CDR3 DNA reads TGTGCCAGCAGCCTAGGGGGCGCGGGAGACATTCAGTACTTC.